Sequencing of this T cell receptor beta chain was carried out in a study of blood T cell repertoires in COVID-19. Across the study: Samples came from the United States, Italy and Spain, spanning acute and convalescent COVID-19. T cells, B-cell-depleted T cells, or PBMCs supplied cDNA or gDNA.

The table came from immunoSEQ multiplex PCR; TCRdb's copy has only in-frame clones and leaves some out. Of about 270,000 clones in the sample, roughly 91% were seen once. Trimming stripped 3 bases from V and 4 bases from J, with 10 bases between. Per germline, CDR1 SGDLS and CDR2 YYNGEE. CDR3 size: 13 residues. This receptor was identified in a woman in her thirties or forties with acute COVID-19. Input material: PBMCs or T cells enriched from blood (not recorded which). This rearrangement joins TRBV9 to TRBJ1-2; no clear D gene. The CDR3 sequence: CASSGAGVYGYTF. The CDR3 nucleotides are TGTGCCAGCAGCGGGGCGGGTGTCTATGGCTACACCTTC.